The 22 T cell receptor beta chains below all came from one sample that was sequenced in a study of cytomegalovirus exposure and HLA in healthy donors. Generated by immunoSEQ multiplex PCR, the TCRdb table keeps only in-frame clones and is missing some. Among 110,000 to 150,000 clones listed, approximately 94% were seen once. Sequencing was carried out using PBMCs. The receptors originated from a young man in good health and CMV-seropositive.

This chain joins TRBV28 and TRBJ2-1; D may be TRBD2 (6 bases). From germline, CDR1 is MDHEN and CDR2 SYDVKM. CDR3 size: 15 residues. V dropped 5 bases and J dropped 1 base, with 12 bases sitting between them. CDR3 region: CASSARGGSYNEQFF. DNA for the CDR3: TGTGCCAGCAGTGCCCGTGGAGGGTCCTACAATGAGCAGTTCTTC.

This clone appeared a single time. V and J are TRBV4-1 and TRBJ2-7; TRBD2 matches 11 bases. The CDR3 runs 16 residues. The V gene end was trimmed by 0 bases and the J gene end by 3 bases; junction bases not matched to a gene: 4. Germline V CDR1 and CDR2: MGHRA, YSYEKL. CDR3 coding DNA: TGCGCCAGCAGCCAAGAAGTAGCGGGAGGGCTCTACGAGCAGTACTTC. Its translation: CASSQEVAGGLYEQYF.

Comment on this clone: One end of the junction does not line up with germline, which may come from a read error. The sample holds other DNA sequences that translate to the same CDR3. CDR3 coding DNA: TGTGCTAGCAGTTTATCGGCCGGGGGGGCTTCTAGCACAGATACGCAGTATTTT. This sequence encodes CASSLSAGGASSTDTQYF. The V call is TRBV27, the J call TRBJ2-3, with 8 bases aligning to TRBD2. The germline gives CDR1 MNHEY, CDR2 SMNVEV (reference sequence). The CDR3 runs to 18 residues.

The V call is TRBV4-1, the J call TRBJ1-1; D is uncertain. The CDR3 has 14 residues. Germline V gene sequence: CDR1 MGHRA, CDR2 YSYEKL. Deletions cut 4 bases from V and 0 bases from J, with 9 bases between. The CDR3: CASSLVPMNTEAFF. In DNA, the CDR3 is TGCGCCAGCAGCCTAGTACCCATGAACACTGAAGCTTTCTTT.

The chain has TRBV7-8 and TRBJ2-7; weak D call: TRBD2 (6 bases). V shed 2 bases and J shed 5 bases, with 16 bases lying between them. The CDR3 covers 15 residues. Germline lookup yields CDR1 SGHVS and CDR2 FQNEAQ. The CDR3 is CASSLRRAGRHEQYF. The CDR3 DNA reads as TGTGCCAGCAGCTTACGGAGGGCAGGGAGGCACGAGCAGTACTTC.

V usage is TRBV5-5 and J usage is TRBJ1-4; D is undetermined. V lost 1 base to trimming and J lost 2 bases, with 12 bases between them. The length of the CDR3 is 16 residues. Germline V gene lookup returns CDR1 SGHKS and CDR2 YYEKEE (reference sequence). CDR3 region: CASSLRYSGTNEKLFF. Written as DNA, the CDR3 is TGTGCCAGCAGCTTGAGGTATTCGGGTACTAATGAAAAACTGTTTTTT.

The CDR3 coding sequence is TGTGCCAGCAGCCCGACAGGGGACGCCGGGGAGCTGTTTTTT. Translation gives CASSPTGDAGELFF. The chain combines TRBV27 with TRBJ2-2, with 8 bases aligning to TRBD1. Germline assignment: CDR1 MNHEY and CDR2 SMNVEV (reference sequence). V was pared by 6 bases and J by 6 bases, with 6 bases of the junction left unmatched. The CDR3 runs 14 residues.

The chain combines TRBV12-5 with TRBJ1-2; the match to TRBD1 covers 9 bases. V gave up 6 bases and J gave up 4 bases; unmatched junction bases: 3. This CDR3 is 13 amino acids long. The germline V gene encodes CDR1 LGHNT and CDR2 FRNRAP. The CDR3 sequence: CASGLTGGYGYTF. The CDR3 DNA reads as TGTGCTAGTGGGCTGACAGGGGGCTATGGCTACACCTTC.

The chain has TRBV5-1 and TRBJ1-1, with D uncertain. The CDR3 has 13 residues. V lost 6 bases to trimming and J lost 1 base, with 10 bases between them. Germline CDR1 SGHRS, CDR2 YFSETQ. Here the CDR3 DNA reads TGCGCCAGCAAGACACATCAGAACACTGAAGCTTTCTTT. Residues: CASKTHQNTEAFF.

The chain has TRBV2 and TRBJ2-5, with a tentative D call TRBD2 (6 bases). The V end was cut by 5 bases, the J end by 4 bases, with 14 bases between. CDR1 is SNHLY, CDR2 FYNNEI, per germline. The CDR3 is 14 residues long. The CDR3, as DNA: TGTGCCAGCAGTTCGGGAGTGGGGGGAGAGACCCAGTACTTC. Its translation is CASSSGVGGETQYF.

The rearrangement links TRBV10-3 to TRBJ2-3; D uncertain. The CDR3 is made up of 12 amino acids. Germline CDR1 and CDR2: ENHRY and SYGVKD. The V and J ends lost 4 bases and 2 bases respectively, with 4 bases between them. This CDR3 is CAISGDTDTQYF. The CDR3 DNA is TGTGCCATCAGTGGAGACACAGATACGCAGTATTTT.

The V call is TRBV27, the J call TRBJ2-1, with 14 bases aligning to TRBD2. The V segment lost 4 bases and the J segment 8 bases; nucleotides outside the gene matches: 1. This CDR3 is 14 amino acids long. The germline V gene encodes CDR1 MNHEY and CDR2 SMNVEV (reference sequence). CDR3 nucleotides: TGTGCCAGCAGTTGGGGACTAGCGGGAGATGAGCAGTTCTTC. Translation: CASSWGLAGDEQFF.

This clone was seen just once. The chain carries TRBV6-5 and TRBJ2-7, with 9 bases that match TRBD1. Germline V gene data show CDR1 as MNHEY and CDR2 as SVGAGI. J lost 5 bases, V lost 2 bases, and 7 bases had no gene match. This CDR3 contains 15 residues. CDR3 sequence (DNA): TGTGCCAGCAGTTACACCCTACAGGGGGCGGACGAGCAGTACTTC. This codes for CASSYTLQGADEQYF.

Of note for this clone: Other DNA variants within this sample encode the same CDR3. CDR3 residues: CAISESRDTQYF. The CDR3 DNA follows: TGTGCCATCAGTGAGTCGCGAGATACGCAGTATTTT. The V gene is TRBV10-3, the J gene TRBJ2-3; D gene unclear. V lost 0 bases to trimming and J lost 5 bases, with 3 bases between them. Germline-derived CDR1 and CDR2 are ENHRY and SYGVKD. This CDR3 has 12 amino acids.

This rearrangement joins TRBV6-4 to TRBJ2-1, with 9 nucleotides matching TRBD2. This CDR3 contains 15 residues. Germline lookup yields CDR1 MRHNA and CDR2 SNTAGT. With 0 bases clipped from V and 6 bases from J, the junction kept 3 bases outside the gene matches. The CDR3 DNA reads TGTGCCAGCAGTGACTCGGCTAGCGGGGCCAATGAGCAGTTCTTC. Translated: CASSDSASGANEQFF.

V and J are TRBV13 and TRBJ1-6; the D is unclear. Germline V gene lookup returns CDR1 PRHDT and CDR2 FYEKMQ (reference sequence). The CDR3 totals 14 residues. Trimming took 5 bases from V and 10 from J, leaving 15 bases between them. CDR3 residues: CASSLRSIESPLHF. Here the CDR3 DNA reads TGTGCCAGCAGCCTTCGGTCTATAGAATCACCCCTCCACTTT. Supplemented by reference TRBV13 and TRBJ1-6, the full variable domain reads AAGVIQSPRHLIKEKRETATLKCYPIPRHDTVYWYQQGPGQDPQFLISFYEKMQSDKGSIPDRFSAQQFSDYHSELNMSSLELGDSALYFCASSLRSIESPLHFGNGTRLTVT.

The chain recombines TRBV29-1 with TRBJ2-3; D uncertain. Trimming stripped 4 bases from V and 4 bases from J, with 3 bases between. CDR3 length: 10 residues. Looked up from germline, CDR1 is SQVTM and CDR2 is ANQGSEA. The CDR3 coding sequence is TGCAGCGTTGCGGCAGATACGCAGTATTTT. Translation: CSVAADTQYF.

The V and J genes are TRBV19 and TRBJ1-2; no clear D gene. V shed 3 bases and J shed 2 bases, with 13 bases lying between them. This CDR3 is 15 amino acids long. Germline CDR1 reads LNHDA; CDR2 reads SQIVND (reference sequence). DNA for the CDR3: TGTGCCAGTAGTATGTTGGAGGAAATAAACTATGGCTACACCTTC. Translation: CASSMLEEINYGYTF.

The chain has TRBV29-1 and TRBJ2-7; TRBD2 matches at 10 bases. CDR1 and CDR2 from the germline V gene are SQVTM and ANQGSEA. The CDR3 is 15 residues long. After removal of 6 bases from V and 5 bases from J, the junction contained 13 bases not matched to a gene. The CDR3 DNA reads as TGCAGCGTGTATGGCAAGCGGGAGGGCTTCGACGAGCAGTACTTC. Protein: CSVYGKREGFDEQYF.

The V gene is TRBV5-6, the J gene TRBJ2-1; D is uncertain. CDR1 and CDR2 (germline): SGHDT, YYEEEE. With 4 bases removed from V and 0 bases from J, the gap between germline ends came to 14 bases. The CDR3 is 16 residues long. The CDR3 region has the DNA TGTGCCAGCAGCCCCACGCACGAGAGCTCCTACAATGAGCAGTTCTTC. Amino acid sequence: CASSPTHESSYNEQFF. The entire variable domain, with the rest obtained from reference TRBV5-6 and TRBJ2-1, is as follows: DAGVTQSPTHLIKTRGQQVTLRCSPKSGHDTVSWYQQALGQGPQFIFQYYEEEERQRGNFPDRFSGHQFPNYSSELNVNALLLGDSALYLCASSPTHESSYNEQFFGPGTRLTVL.

The chain links TRBV5-1 to TRBJ1-2; 8 bases line up with TRBD1. J lost 0 bases, V lost 3 bases, and 4 bases had no gene match. The CDR3 has 15 amino acids. Germline values: CDR1 SGHRS, CDR2 YFSETQ. CDR3 sequence (DNA): TGCGCCAGCAGCTCCCGACAGGGGACTAACTATGGCTACACCTTC. It codes for CASSSRQGTNYGYTF.

The rearrangement joins TRBV7-2 to TRBJ2-1; a weak D match, TRBD2 (6 bases). CDR1 and CDR2 from the germline V gene are SGHTA and FQGNSA. CDR3 length equals 15 residues. Trimming stripped 3 bases from V and 6 bases from J, with 15 bases between. This chain's CDR3 is CASSFAAGWGNEQFF. CDR3 in DNA: TGTGCCAGCAGCTTTGCGGCGGGGTGGGGCAATGAGCAGTTCTTC.